The next 29 T cell receptor beta chains were all read from a single sample in a study of blood T cell repertoires in COVID-19. Generated by immunoSEQ multiplex PCR, the TCRdb table keeps only in-frame clones and is missing some. The data hold over 200,000 clones, with approximately 89% observed a single time. Input material: PBMCs or T cells enriched from blood (not recorded which). All receptors derive from a woman between 25 and 40 years old who had been exposed to COVID-19.

The gene calls are TRBV20-1 and TRBJ2-5; D remains ambiguous. The CDR3 extends over 11 amino acids. Germline V gene lookup returns CDR1 DFQATT and CDR2 SNEGSKA (reference sequence). Trimming removed 8 bases at V and 5 bases at J, with 12 bases between. CDR3 in amino acids: CSSFSRETQYF. For the CDR3, the DNA is TGCAGTAGTTTCTCACGGGAGACCCAGTACTTC.

In its sample, this clone was seen once. J is TRBJ2-1 and V is TRBV29-1; no reliable D call. V dropped 6 bases and J dropped 7 bases, with 10 bases sitting between them. Germline V gives CDR1 SQVTM, CDR2 ANQGSEA. CDR3 length: 11 amino acids. This CDR3 is CSVWASNEQFF. CDR3 nucleotides: TGCAGCGTCTGGGCCTCTAATGAGCAGTTCTTC.

The rearrangement links TRBV6-5 to TRBJ2-1, with D perhaps TRBD2 (5 bases). In germline, CDR1 is MNHEY, CDR2 SVGAGI. The CDR3 is 16 residues long. With 4 bases removed from V and 6 bases from J, the gap between germline ends came to 19 bases. The CDR3 here is CASSSRRKETINEQFF. CDR3 nucleotide sequence: TGTGCCAGCAGTTCGAGGAGGAAGGAGACTATCAATGAGCAGTTCTTC.

This chain uses TRBV10-2 with TRBJ2-2; possible D gene TRBD1, 7 bases. The CDR3 runs to 17 residues. With 2 bases removed from V and 3 bases from J, the gap between germline ends came to 16 bases. Germline V gives CDR1 WSHSY, CDR2 SAAADI. The CDR3 loop reads CASSEPRGRGDTGELFF. CDR3 DNA: TGCGCCAGCAGTGAGCCCCGAGGCAGGGGGGACACCGGGGAGCTGTTTTTT.

The chain joins TRBV27 to TRBJ2-3; weak D call: TRBD2 (5 bases). The germline CDR1 and CDR2 sequences are MNHEY and SMNVEV (reference sequence). There are 15 residues in the CDR3. V lost 1 base and J lost 4, with 12 bases in between. The CDR3 sequence is CASSLYGIEADTQYF. DNA for the CDR3: TGTGCCAGCAGTTTATACGGGATTGAGGCAGATACGCAGTATTTT.

In DNA, the CDR3 is TGTGCCAGCAGTTTGGACAGATGGGGTGAAAAACTGTTTTTT. It yields the protein CASSLDRWGEKLFF. J is TRBJ1-4 and V is TRBV27, with a tentative D call TRBD1 (6 bases). This CDR3 is 14 amino acids long. V was pared by 3 bases and J by 7 bases, with 12 bases between. CDR1 and CDR2 from the germline V gene are MNHEY and SMNVEV (reference sequence).

This sequence joins TRBV6-6 and TRBJ1-6; D remains ambiguous. This CDR3 has 13 residues. Trimming cost V 11 bases and J 10 bases, with 18 bases left between them. Germline V lookup: CDR1 MNHNY, CDR2 SVGAGI (reference sequence). CDR3 in DNA: TGTGCCTCGAGGCGGTCGGAGTTGTCACCCCTCCACTTT. This translates into CASRRSELSPLHF.

The chain uses TRBV5-6 and TRBJ2-1, with D perhaps TRBD2 (6 bases). The CDR3 totals 11 residues. Trimming removed 3 bases at V and 10 bases at J, with 8 bases between. Germline V gives CDR1 SGHDT, CDR2 YYEEEE. CDR3 in amino acids: CASSSGLEQFF. CDR3 DNA sequence: TGTGCCAGCAGCTCTGGACTAGAGCAGTTCTTC.

This chain links TRBV5-1 with TRBJ2-1, with 8 bases identical to TRBD2. After removal of 0 bases from V and 1 base from J, the junction contained 3 bases not matched to a gene. The CDR3 is 16 residues long. Germline CDR1 and CDR2: SGHRS and YFSETQ. The CDR3 is CASSLALAGSYNEQFF. The CDR3 DNA follows: TGCGCCAGCAGCTTGGCTTTAGCGGGATCCTACAATGAGCAGTTCTTC.

The chain couples TRBV6-5 to TRBJ2-3; 7 bases are shared with TRBD2. This CDR3 is built from 14 residues. Germline V lookup: CDR1 MNHEY, CDR2 SVGAGI. V lost 6 bases to trimming and J lost 5 bases; unmatched junction nucleotides: 8. The CDR3 region has the DNA TGTGCCAGCAGCCTGGGGCGGGAGTTAGATACGCAGTATTTT. It translates to CASSLGRELDTQYF.

This chain connects TRBV7-9 to TRBJ2-1, with TRBD1 identical over 9 bases. This CDR3 region has 15 residues. V gave up 5 bases and J gave up 6 bases; unmatched junction bases: 8. The germline V gene encodes CDR1 SEHNR and CDR2 FQNEAQ (reference sequence). CDR3 nucleotide sequence: TGTGCCAGCAGCCTAAAGGACAGGGGCGGCAATGAGCAGTTCTTC. The encoded protein is CASSLKDRGGNEQFF.

The chain employs TRBV5-1 and TRBJ2-1; TRBD2 matches 9 bases. The CDR3 runs 15 residues. Germline-derived CDR1 and CDR2 are SGHRS and YFSETQ. The trim removed 4 bases at V and 6 bases at J, leaving 8 bases unmatched. The CDR3 DNA reads TGCGCCAGCAGCGAAGGAGCGGGAGGCCCCAATGAGCAGTTCTTC. As protein: CASSEGAGGPNEQFF.

This clone was seen just once. The J gene is TRBJ2-7, the V gene TRBV18; 10 bases align to TRBD1. J gave up 4 bases and V 4 bases, and 4 bases lay outside the gene matches. This CDR3 spans 14 amino acids. Germline V gene lookup returns CDR1 KGHSH and CDR2 LQKENI. CDR3 DNA: TGTGCCAGCTCACACGACAGGGGGCGATACGAGCAGTACTTC. Residues: CASSHDRGRYEQYF.

This clone has only one observation. The chain joins TRBV27 to TRBJ2-3; D is perhaps TRBD2 (6 bases). CDR3 length equals 13 residues. CDR1 MNHEY and CDR2 SMNVEV come from the germline V gene (reference sequence). Trimming took 5 bases from V and 3 from J, leaving 9 bases between them. The CDR3, as DNA: TGTGCCAGCAGTAGGACTAATACAGATACGCAGTATTTT. Translated, it gives CASSRTNTDTQYF.

The genes are TRBV10-2 and TRBJ2-7, with 11 positions matching TRBD1. The germline gives CDR1 WSHSY, CDR2 SAAADI. Unmatched junction bases numbered 5, after V lost 6 bases and J lost 1 base. This CDR3 has 15 amino acids. The CDR3 sequence is CASRGGQGASYEQYF. For the CDR3, the DNA is TGCGCCAGCAGGGGCGGACAGGGGGCATCCTACGAGCAGTACTTC.

V and J are TRBV19 and TRBJ2-2, with 7 nucleotides matching TRBD1. The CDR3 is 14 residues long. Looked up from germline, CDR1 is LNHDA and CDR2 is SQIVND (reference sequence). V dropped 6 bases and J dropped 6; count of bases not matched to a gene: 7. CDR3 bases: TGTGCCAGTAGGTTAACAGGGGATGCCGGGGAGCTGTTTTTT. Encoded protein: CASRLTGDAGELFF.

This clone was counted a single time. This rearrangement joins TRBV20-1 to TRBJ1-5, with D perhaps TRBD1 (6 bases). The V gene's germline CDR1 is DFQATT and CDR2 SNEGSKA (reference sequence). There are 15 residues in the CDR3. V dropped 3 bases and J dropped 3 bases, with 15 bases sitting between them. The CDR3 nucleotides are TGCAGTGCTAGTGGGGGGCGAGGGGACAATCAGCCCCAGCATTTT. Translating it yields CSASGGRGDNQPQHF.

This clone is medium-sized by share. The genes are TRBV4-2 and TRBJ2-1, with D possibly matching TRBD1 (5 bases). Germline CDR1 and CDR2: LGHNA and YNFKEQ. V lost 0 bases and J 5 bases, leaving 11 bases between the germline ends. The CDR3 length is 15 residues. DNA for the CDR3: TGTGCCAGCAGCCAAGATTGGGGCAGGGACAATGAGCAGTTCTTC. It specifies CASSQDWGRDNEQFF.

This rearrangement joins TRBV9 to TRBJ2-1, with D hard to call. Trimming stripped 0 bases from V and 8 bases from J, with 15 bases between. From germline, CDR1 is SGDLS and CDR2 YYNGEE. This CDR3 comprises 15 residues. CDR3 sequence: CASSVAEHSWDEQFF. The DNA of the CDR3 is TGTGCCAGCAGCGTAGCGGAGCATAGTTGGGATGAGCAGTTCTTC.

The rearrangement joins TRBV5-6 to TRBJ1-2, with 8 bases aligning to TRBD1. The ends lost 7 bases at V and 7 bases at J; junction bases unmatched: 9. The CDR3 covers 13 residues. Per the germline V gene, CDR1 is SGHDT and CDR2 is YYEEEE. The CDR3 sequence is CASGDRNWFGYTF. In nucleotides, the CDR3 is TGTGCCAGCGGGGACAGGAACTGGTTTGGCTACACCTTC.

This clone has a single count. This sequence joins TRBV29-1 and TRBJ1-3; D is unclear. The CDR3 runs to 15 residues. Germline values: CDR1 SQVTM, CDR2 ANQGSEA. The V and J ends lost 0 bases and 0 bases respectively, with 9 bases between them. In DNA, the CDR3 is TGCAGCGTTGAAGAGGGCTTTCGCTCTGGAAACACCATATATTTT. Translating gives CSVEEGFRSGNTIYF.

The chain links TRBV12-5 to TRBJ2-7, with a tentative D call TRBD2 (5 bases). V shed 5 bases and J shed 7 bases, with 12 bases lying between them. The germline CDR1 and CDR2 sequences are LGHNT and FRNRAP. The CDR3 runs to 12 residues. CDR3 protein: CASGKDLGEQYF. The CDR3 nucleotides are TGTGCTAGTGGTAAGGACTTGGGGGAGCAGTACTTC.

This clone is judged medium-sized. This chain links TRBV6-4 with TRBJ2-3, with 8 bases fitting TRBD2. V gave up 4 bases and J gave up 0 bases; unmatched junction bases: 0. The CDR3 runs 14 residues. CDR1 is MRHNA, CDR2 SNTAGT, per germline. CDR3 in amino acids: CASSASGSTDTQYF. The DNA for the CDR3 is TGTGCCAGCAGTGCTAGCGGGAGCACAGATACGCAGTATTTT.

V and J are TRBV4-1 and TRBJ2-5; 10 bases match TRBD2. This CDR3 region has 17 residues. The V gene's germline CDR1 is MGHRA and CDR2 YSYEKL. V lost 6 bases to trimming and J lost 1 base; unmatched junction nucleotides: 11. CDR3 nucleotides: TGCGCCAGCAGTCACGACCCGGCTAGCGGGAGCCAAGAGACCCAGTACTTC. This sequence encodes CASSHDPASGSQETQYF.

The chain links TRBV6-5 to TRBJ2-5, with TRBD2 as a possible D gene (6 bases). CDR1 MNHEY and CDR2 SVGAGI come from the germline V gene. This CDR3 has 15 amino acids. Between the trimmed V and J ends, which lost 4 bases and 4 bases, there was a span of 16 bases. This chain's CDR3 is CASSWRGGRGETQYF. The CDR3 DNA is TGTGCCAGCAGTTGGCGTGGCGGGCGGGGAGAGACCCAGTACTTC.

This clone has a handful of counts. V usage is TRBV6-5 and J usage is TRBJ2-7; D gene unclear. The V gene lost 0 bases and the J gene lost 2 bases, with 5 bases spanning the gap. The germline CDR1 and CDR2 sequences are MNHEY and SVGAGI. The CDR3 is 13 amino acids. The CDR3: CASSYSPAYEQYF. CDR3 sequence (DNA): TGTGCCAGCAGTTACTCGCCAGCCTACGAGCAGTACTTC.

This chain joins TRBV19 and TRBJ2-4; perhaps TRBD2 as D (5 bases). There are 14 residues in the CDR3. CDR1 LNHDA and CDR2 SQIVND come from the germline V gene (reference sequence). Trimming removed 4 bases from V and 1 base from J, with 8 bases in between. The DNA of the CDR3 is TGTGCCAGTAGTACCGGGGAGGCCAAAAACATTCAGTACTTC. Its translation: CASSTGEAKNIQYF.

The chain carries TRBV28 and TRBJ1-1; D might be TRBD1 (6 bases). The length of the CDR3 is 13 residues. With 1 base removed from V and 3 bases from J, the gap between germline ends came to 6 bases. CDR1 is MDHEN and CDR2 is SYDVKM in the germline V gene. The CDR3 DNA follows: TGTGCCAGCAGTTTATACAGGGACACTGAAGCTTTCTTT. Translating gives CASSLYRDTEAFF.

The rearrangement joins TRBV12-3 or TRBV12-4 to TRBJ2-3, with D possibly matching TRBD2 (6 bases). V lost 10 bases to trimming and J lost 3 bases, with 14 bases between them. This CDR3 spans 13 amino acids. The CDR3 protein is CATSGDSTDTQYF. CDR3 sequence (DNA): TGTGCCACCTCGGGGGACTCTACAGATACGCAGTATTTT.